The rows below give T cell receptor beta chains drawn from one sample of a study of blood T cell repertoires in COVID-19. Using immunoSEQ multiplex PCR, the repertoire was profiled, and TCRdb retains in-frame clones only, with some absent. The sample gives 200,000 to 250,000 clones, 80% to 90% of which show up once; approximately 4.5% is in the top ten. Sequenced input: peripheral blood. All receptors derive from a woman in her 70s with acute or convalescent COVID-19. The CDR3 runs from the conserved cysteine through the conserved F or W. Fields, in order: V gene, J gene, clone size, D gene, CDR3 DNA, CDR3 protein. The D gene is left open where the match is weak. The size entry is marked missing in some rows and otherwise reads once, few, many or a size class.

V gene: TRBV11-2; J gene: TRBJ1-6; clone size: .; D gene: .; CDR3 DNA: TGTGCCAGCAGCTCGAGGAGCTCCTATAATTCACCCCTCCACTTT; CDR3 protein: CASSSRSSYNSPLHF
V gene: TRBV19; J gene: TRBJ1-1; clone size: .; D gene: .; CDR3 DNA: TGTGCCAGTAGTATGGGCAGGGCCAACACTGAAGCTTTCTTT; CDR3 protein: CASSMGRANTEAFF
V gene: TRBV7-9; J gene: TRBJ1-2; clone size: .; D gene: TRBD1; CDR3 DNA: TGTGCCAGCAGCCCCCCCCAGGCAGGGGGCTATGGCTACACCTTC; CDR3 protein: CASSPPQAGGYGYTF
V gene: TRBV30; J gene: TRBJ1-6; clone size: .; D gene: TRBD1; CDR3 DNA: TGTGCCTGCTTAAGGGGACAGAGGGATAATTCACCCCTCCACTTT; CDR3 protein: CACLRGQRDNSPLHF
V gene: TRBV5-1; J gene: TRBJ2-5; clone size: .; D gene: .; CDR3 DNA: TGCGCCAGCAGCCGAGACAGTAACCAAGAGACCCAGTACTTC; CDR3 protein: CASSRDSNQETQYF
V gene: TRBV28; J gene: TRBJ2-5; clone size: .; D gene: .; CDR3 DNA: TGTGCCAGCAGTTTAGGCGGGACAGAAGAGACCCAGTACTTC; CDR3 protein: CASSLGGTEETQYF
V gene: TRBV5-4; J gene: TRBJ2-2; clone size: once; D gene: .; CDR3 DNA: TGTGCCAGCAGCACTGACCGACAGTCTGCTAGCGGGGAGCTGTTTTTT; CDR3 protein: CASSTDRQSASGELFF
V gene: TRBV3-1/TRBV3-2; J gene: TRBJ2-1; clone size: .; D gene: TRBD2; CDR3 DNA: TGTGCCAGCAGCCAATTTATTAGCGGGGGGGCCTACAATGAGCAGTTCTTC; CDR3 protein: CASSQFISGGAYNEQFF
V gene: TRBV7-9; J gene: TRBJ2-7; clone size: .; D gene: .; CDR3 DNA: TGTGCCAGCAGCTTAGCGGGGGGGCCCCACGAGCAGTACTTC; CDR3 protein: CASSLAGGPHEQYF
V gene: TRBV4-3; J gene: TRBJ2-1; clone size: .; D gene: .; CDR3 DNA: TGCGCCAGCAGCCAGGGGCTCGTGGGTTACAATGAGCAGTTCTTC; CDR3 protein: CASSQGLVGYNEQFF
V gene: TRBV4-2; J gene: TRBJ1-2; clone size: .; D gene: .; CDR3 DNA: TGTGCCAGCAGCCAAGACGGAATTGGAGGCTACTATGGCTACACCTTC; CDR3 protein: CASSQDGIGGYYGYTF
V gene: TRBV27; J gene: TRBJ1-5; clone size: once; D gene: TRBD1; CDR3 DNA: TGTGCCAGCAGTTTCTCGGGACAGAACAATCAGCCCCAGCATTTT; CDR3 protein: CASSFSGQNNQPQHF
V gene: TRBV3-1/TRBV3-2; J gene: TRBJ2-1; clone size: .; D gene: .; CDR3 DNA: TGTGCCAGCAGCCAAGGGGGGAGGACCTACAATGAGCAGTTCTTC; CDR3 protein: CASSQGGRTYNEQFF
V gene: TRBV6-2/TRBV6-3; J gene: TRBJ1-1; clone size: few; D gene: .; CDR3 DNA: TGTGCCAGCAGTTACTCGGTAACAGGGTTGGAAGCTTTCTTT; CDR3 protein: CASSYSVTGLEAFF
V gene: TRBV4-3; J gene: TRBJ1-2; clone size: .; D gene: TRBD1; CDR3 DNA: TGCGCCAGCAGCCAAGATCCCGCTGGACAGGGGTATGGCTACACCTTC; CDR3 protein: CASSQDPAGQGYGYTF
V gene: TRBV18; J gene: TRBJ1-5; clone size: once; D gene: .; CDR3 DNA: TGTGCCAGCTCAATACAGGGTTCGGATCAGCCCCAGCATTTT; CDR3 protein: CASSIQGSDQPQHF
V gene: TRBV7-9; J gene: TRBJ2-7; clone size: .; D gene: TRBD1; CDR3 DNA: TGTGCCAGCAGCTCTCCGTGGACAGGGGGGCGCTACGAGCAGTACTTC; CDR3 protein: CASSSPWTGGRYEQYF
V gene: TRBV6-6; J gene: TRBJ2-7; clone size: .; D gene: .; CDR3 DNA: TGTGCCAGCAGTTACTCCCAGGGCCCCTCCTACGAGCAGTACTTC; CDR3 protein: CASSYSQGPSYEQYF
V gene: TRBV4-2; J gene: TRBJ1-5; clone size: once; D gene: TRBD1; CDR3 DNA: TGTGCCAGCAGCCAAGATCTAGGGGGCCTAAATCAGCCCCAGCATTTT; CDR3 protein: CASSQDLGGLNQPQHF
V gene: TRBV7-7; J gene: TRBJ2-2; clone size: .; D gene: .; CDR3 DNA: TGTGCTAGCAGCTTAGATACAGCCTACACCGGGGAGCTGTTTTTT; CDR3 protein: CASSLDTAYTGELFF
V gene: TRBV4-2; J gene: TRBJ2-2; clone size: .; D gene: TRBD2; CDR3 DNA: TGTGCCAGCAGCGTTTGGGGACTAGCGGGGAACACCGGGGAGCTGTTTTTT; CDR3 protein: CASSVWGLAGNTGELFF
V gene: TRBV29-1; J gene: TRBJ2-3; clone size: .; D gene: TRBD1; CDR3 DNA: TGCAGCGTGAATACAGGGGGTGAAGATACGCAGTATTTT; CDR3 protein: CSVNTGGEDTQYF